This T cell receptor beta chain was sequenced during a study of OX40 agonist ivuxolimab in advanced cancers. The germline gives CDR1 MNHEY, CDR2 SMNVEV (reference sequence). This CDR3 comprises 18 residues. With 5 bases removed from V and 1 base from J, the gap between germline ends came to 23 bases. The repertoire was sequenced with immunoSEQ multiplex PCR; TCRdb's copy has only in-frame clones and lacks some. The table includes roughly 97,000 clones, 80% to 90% detected once. This TCR was recovered from an adult with an advanced solid tumor such as melanoma, head and neck, liver or kidney cancer. The chain joins TRBV27 to TRBJ1-1; perhaps TRBD1 as D (5 bases). Sequencing was performed on CD4+ or CD8+ T cells sorted from blood, taken in a trial of the OX40 agonist ivuxolimab. The CDR3 nucleotides are TGTGCCAGCAGTCCCCCGGGATGGGATGGGGCTAAGAACACTGAAGCTTTCTTT. Translation gives CASSPPGWDGAKNTEAFF.